A single sample gave rise to the 29 T cell receptor beta chains below, sequenced in a study of shared clonotypes between healthy human individuals. The repertoire was sequenced with immunoSEQ multiplex PCR; TCRdb's copy has only in-frame clones and lacks some. The sample carries about 710,000 clones, approximately 73% recorded once. Sequenced: memory CD4+ T cells sorted from blood. The subset: CD45RA-negative fraction. The receptor set was obtained from a woman aged 25 to 39 in good health.

This clone turned up a few times. Other nucleotide sequences in the sample specify the same CDR3. The chain links TRBV11-3 to TRBJ2-1; the match to TRBD2 covers 12 bases. Losses at the gene ends were 5 bases for V and 4 bases for J; bases not matched to a gene: 0. Germline lookup yields CDR1 SGHNT and CDR2 YENEEA. There are 14 residues in the CDR3. CDR3: CASSLAGGYNEQFF. For the CDR3, the DNA is TGTGCCAGCAGCCTAGCGGGAGGGTACAATGAGCAGTTCTTC.

The chain recombines TRBV19 with TRBJ2-7; no firm D call. The CDR3 sequence is 13 residues long. Trimming left V 7 bases short and J 1 base short, with 11 bases between. The germline V gene encodes CDR1 LNHDA and CDR2 SQIVND (reference sequence). The CDR3 nucleotides are TGTGCCAGTACGAACTGGAGTTCCTACGAGCAGTACTTC. Translated: CASTNWSSYEQYF.

This chain joins TRBV7-9 and TRBJ2-2; TRBD2 might be the D (6 bases). The CDR3 contains 15 residues. V lost 1 base, J lost 4 bases, and 10 bases lay in between. Germline V gene lookup returns CDR1 SEHNR and CDR2 FQNEAQ (reference sequence). The CDR3 loop is CASSLGQGGTGELFF. The DNA for the CDR3 is TGTGCCAGCAGCTTAGGGCAGGGAGGCACCGGGGAGCTGTTTTTT.

J is TRBJ1-4 and V is TRBV7-8, with 8 bases fitting TRBD1. CDR1 is SGHVS, CDR2 FQNEAQ, per germline. There are 15 residues in the CDR3. Unmatched junction bases numbered 4, after V lost 0 bases and J lost 7 bases. The CDR3: CASSLAQGAGEKLFF. The CDR3 nucleotides are TGTGCCAGCAGCTTAGCTCAGGGGGCTGGTGAAAAACTGTTTTTT.

The sample holds one count of this clone. The CDR3 DNA reads as TGTGCCAGCACCCACACCTACGAGCAGTACTTC. It encodes CASTHTYEQYF. This chain connects TRBV6-1 to TRBJ2-7; D ambiguous. From germline, CDR1 is MNHNS and CDR2 SASEGT. This CDR3 contains 11 residues. Trimming removed 7 bases at V and 2 bases at J, with 6 bases between.

The sample holds a few counts of this clone. The V gene is TRBV7-9, the J gene TRBJ2-7; 9 positions agree with TRBD2. Losses at the gene ends were 4 bases for V and 2 bases for J; bases not matched to a gene: 3. CDR1 and CDR2 from the germline V gene are SEHNR and FQNEAQ (reference sequence). The CDR3 extends over 14 amino acids. The CDR3 sequence: CASSSLAGTYEQYF. CDR3 DNA: TGTGCCAGCAGCTCCCTAGCGGGAACCTACGAGCAGTACTTC. The entire variable domain, with the rest obtained from reference TRBV7-9 and TRBJ2-7, is as follows: DTGVSQNPRHKITKRGQNVTFRCDPISEHNRLYWYRQTLGQGPEFLTYFQNEAQLEKSRLLSDRFSAERPKGSFSTLEIQRTEQGDSAMYLCASSSLAGTYEQYFGPGTRLTVT.

The chain links TRBV29-1 to TRBJ1-3, with unresolved D. Germline V gene lookup returns CDR1 SQVTM and CDR2 ANQGSEA. The CDR3 totals 12 residues. V lost 3 bases and J 1 base, leaving 4 bases between the germline ends. CDR3 DNA sequence: TGCAGCGTTGAGGTATCTGGAAACACCATATATTTT. It translates to CSVEVSGNTIYF.

The V call is TRBV20-1, the J call TRBJ2-1; D gene unclear. V gave up 3 bases and J gave up 9 bases, with 9 bases separating them. The CDR3 extends over 11 amino acids. Germline lookup yields CDR1 DFQATT and CDR2 SNEGSKA (reference sequence). The DNA for the CDR3 is TGCAGTGCTAGTCCCACTATTGAGCAGTTCTTC. Its translation is CSASPTIEQFF.

The rearrangement links TRBV11-2 to TRBJ2-1; tentatively, D is TRBD2 (7 bases). The germline V gene encodes CDR1 SGHAT and CDR2 FQNNGV. Trimming took off 0 bases at V and 8 bases at J, with 14 bases between the two ends. This CDR3 comprises 15 residues. CDR3 loop: CASSLEGGGAYEQFF. CDR3 bases: TGTGCCAGCAGCTTAGAGGGAGGGGGGGCCTATGAGCAGTTCTTC.

The V call is TRBV28, the J call TRBJ1-5; TRBD1 is a possible D gene (6 bases). Trimming cost V 4 bases and J 5 bases, with 9 bases left between them. Germline CDR1 and CDR2: MDHEN and SYDVKM. This CDR3 spans 13 amino acids. Written as DNA, the CDR3 is TGTGCCAGCAGTTCTGACAGGTATCAGCCCCAGCATTTT. The encoded protein is CASSSDRYQPQHF.

The gene calls are TRBV5-1 and TRBJ1-3; D perhaps matches TRBD1 (6 bases). The germline V gene has CDR1 SGHRS and CDR2 YFSETQ. The V gene lost 1 base and the J gene lost 1 base, with 12 bases spanning the gap. The CDR3 extends over 16 amino acids. CDR3 in amino acids: CASSLNGRGSGNTIYF. CDR3 sequence (DNA): TGCGCCAGCAGCTTGAACGGCAGGGGTTCTGGAAACACCATATATTTT.

This clone was seen once. The CDR3 here is CASSLRLVGYEQYF. CDR3 nucleotide sequence: TGTGCCAGCAGTTTACGCTTAGTTGGGTACGAGCAGTACTTC. The chain joins TRBV6-5 to TRBJ2-7; D unresolved. The CDR3 has 14 amino acids. The germline V gene encodes CDR1 MNHEY and CDR2 SVGAGI. V lost 4 bases and J lost 4, with 14 bases in between.

The chain has TRBV29-1 and TRBJ2-1; no clear D gene. With 2 bases removed from V and 0 bases from J, the gap between germline ends came to 8 bases. The CDR3 has 14 amino acids. Germline CDR1 is SQVTM and CDR2 is ANQGSEA. The CDR3 DNA reads TGCAGCGTTGAAAAACCGAGCTCCTACAATGAGCAGTTCTTC. This sequence encodes CSVEKPSSYNEQFF.

Remarks on this clone: This sample includes further DNA sequences coding for the same CDR3. V gene TRBV18 combines with J gene TRBJ2-2; no clear D. The CDR3 contains 11 residues. V dropped 3 bases and J dropped 4 bases, with 0 bases sitting between them. The V gene's germline CDR1 is KGHSH and CDR2 LQKENI. CDR3 DNA sequence: TGTGCCAGCTCACCCACCGGGGAGCTGTTTTTT. This gives the protein CASSPTGELFF.

This sequence joins TRBV19 and TRBJ2-3; TRBD2 matches 7 bases. Looked up from germline, CDR1 is LNHDA and CDR2 is SQIVND (reference sequence). The CDR3 is 15 amino acids. V lost 6 bases, J lost 2 bases, and 8 bases stayed unmatched. CDR3 nucleotides: TGTGCCAGTAGCTACGGGAGGTTGATCACAGATACGCAGTATTTT. Its protein is CASSYGRLITDTQYF.

The gene calls are TRBV6-5 and TRBJ1-2, with TRBD1 matching 8 bases. V lost 5 bases, J lost 2 bases, and 4 bases stayed unmatched. The CDR3 contains 14 residues. The germline V gene encodes CDR1 MNHEY and CDR2 SVGAGI. CDR3 nucleotide sequence: TGTGCCAGCAGTCTCTGGACAGGGAACTATGGCTACACCTTC. It translates to CASSLWTGNYGYTF.

The rearrangement links TRBV28 to TRBJ1-1; tentative D call: TRBD1 (6 bases). The CDR3 sequence is 13 residues long. V shed 4 bases and J shed 5 bases, with 11 bases lying between them. Germline CDR1 reads MDHEN; CDR2 reads SYDVKM. The CDR3 DNA sequence: TGTGCCAGCAGTTCTCAGGGGCGAACTGAAGCTTTCTTT. Translation: CASSSQGRTEAFF.

The rearrangement links TRBV5-1 to TRBJ2-3; tentatively, D is TRBD2 (5 bases). Germline V CDR1 and CDR2: SGHRS, YFSETQ. CDR3 size: 16 residues. Trimming took off 4 bases at V and 2 bases at J, with 17 bases between the two ends. This CDR3 reads CASSQTELVVTDTQYF. The CDR3 bases are TGCGCCAGCAGCCAAACCGAACTAGTAGTCACAGATACGCAGTATTTT.

On this clone itself: The junction shows a germline mismatch at one end, possibly a read error. The rearrangement joins TRBV28 to TRBJ2-7; no definite D call. This CDR3 comprises 12 residues. Germline V gene data show CDR1 as MDHEN and CDR2 as SYDVKM. CDR3 sequence: CASSISPRNRDF. DNA for the CDR3: TGTGCCAGCAGTATATCGCCCAGAAATCGGGACTTC.

The chain uses TRBV19 and TRBJ1-1; D remains ambiguous. Trimming removed 5 bases from V and 3 bases from J, with 10 bases in between. Germline CDR1 LNHDA, CDR2 SQIVND (reference sequence). The CDR3 loop spans 13 amino acids. In DNA form, the CDR3 reads TGTGCCAGTAGTCAGAGATCGGACACTGAAGCTTTCTTT. Its translation is CASSQRSDTEAFF.

The chain is built from TRBV19 and TRBJ1-1, with a weak D call TRBD1 (5 bases). The CDR3 totals 16 residues. Germline V gene sequence: CDR1 LNHDA, CDR2 SQIVND (reference sequence). Trimming shortened V by 4 bases and J by 2 bases, and 17 bases separated the two germline ends. CDR3 amino acids: CASSSGGTNFNTEAFF. DNA of the CDR3: TGTGCCAGTAGTAGTGGGGGAACCAACTTTAACACTGAAGCTTTCTTT.

The CDR3 here is CASSWGASSTDTQYF. CDR3 nucleotide sequence: TGTGCCAGCAGTTGGGGGGCGAGTAGCACAGATACGCAGTATTTT. The V gene is TRBV28, the J gene TRBJ2-3; the D call may be TRBD1 or TRBD2 (6 bases each). Germline V gene lookup returns CDR1 MDHEN and CDR2 SYDVKM. The CDR3 runs 15 residues. V was pared by 4 bases and J by 0 bases, with 11 bases between.

The rearrangement uses TRBV5-5 and TRBJ2-7; 8 bases fit TRBD2. CDR3 size: 15 residues. The ends lost 0 bases at V and 6 bases at J; junction bases unmatched: 8. CDR1 SGHKS and CDR2 YYEKEE come from the germline V gene (reference sequence). In nucleotides, the CDR3 is TGTGCCAGCAGCTTGGACTACGGACTAGCCCGCGAGCAGTACTTC. Its translation is CASSLDYGLAREQYF.

This clone was picked up many times. The chain employs TRBV4-1 and TRBJ2-4; 9 positions agree with TRBD1. V dropped 1 base and J dropped 6; count of bases not matched to a gene: 4. This CDR3 has 15 residues. Germline V gives CDR1 MGHRA, CDR2 YSYEKL. DNA of the CDR3: TGCGCCAGCAGCCAAGTAGGGACAGGGTTAAACATTCAGTACTTC. This gives the protein CASSQVGTGLNIQYF.

The chain carries TRBV28 and TRBJ2-1, with 10 bases fitting TRBD1. CDR1 and CDR2 from the germline V gene are MDHEN and SYDVKM. This CDR3 is 14 amino acids long. The junction had 14 bases not matched to a gene; V was cut back by 8 bases and J by 13 bases. DNA for the CDR3: TGTGCCAGCTCAGAGTCGGGACAGGGGCGCCACCAGTTCTTC. Protein: CASSESGQGRHQFF.

On this clone itself: Additional DNA sequences in this sample encode the identical CDR3. The chain links TRBV6-5 to TRBJ1-1; TRBD1 matches 7 bases. Germline trimming cut 6 bases from V and 0 bases from J; bases unmatched to any gene: 7. This CDR3 is 15 amino acids long. Germline loops: CDR1 MNHEY, CDR2 SVGAGI. The CDR3 reads CASSLTGSLNTEAFF. The CDR3 bases are TGTGCCAGCAGCCTGACAGGGTCCTTGAACACTGAAGCTTTCTTT.

The rearrangement links TRBV5-5 to TRBJ2-3; maybe TRBD2 (5 bases). Germline values: CDR1 SGHKS, CDR2 YYEKEE (reference sequence). The CDR3 length is 16 residues. The ends were cut back, 0 bases at V and 3 bases at J, with 14 bases in the middle. The CDR3 coding sequence is TGTGCCAGCAGCTTGGTGGCTAGCCTTTCAACAGATACGCAGTATTTT. It translates to CASSLVASLSTDTQYF.

This chain uses TRBV9 with TRBJ1-1, with D perhaps TRBD1 (5 bases). The CDR3 is 15 amino acids. With 0 bases removed from V and 0 bases from J, the gap between germline ends came to 9 bases. Germline V gene sequence: CDR1 SGDLS, CDR2 YYNGEE. CDR3 in DNA: TGTGCCAGCAGCGTAGGGTGGGGGATGAACACTGAAGCTTTCTTT. Its protein product is CASSVGWGMNTEAFF.

V and J are TRBV18 and TRBJ1-5; the match to TRBD1 covers 7 bases. This CDR3 has 16 residues. V lost 3 bases and J lost 1; bases outside the gene matches: 6. The germline CDR1 and CDR2 sequences are KGHSH and LQKENI. CDR3 in DNA: TGTGCCAGCTCACCCGACAGGGTGGGGAGCAATCAGCCCCAGCATTTT. Encoded protein: CASSPDRVGSNQPQHF.